The 23 T cell receptor beta chains below were found in one sample sequenced in a study of Graves' ophthalmopathy and Graves' hyperthyroidism. Investigators amplified TCR beta CDR3 regions from RNA transcripts. HTBI-primed RT-PCR formed the first round, and a multiplex PCR formed the second. TCRdb re-derived calls from the multiplex PCR reads in MiXCR, one entry per CDR3 protein. The sample lists over a million distinct CDR3 sequences; about 35% were seen once. The material sequenced was peripheral blood or thyroid tissue (not recorded which). All receptors come from an adult man with Graves' hyperthyroidism.

This clonotype was picked up a small number of times. The V gene is TRBV7-2, the J gene TRBJ2-2; D is perhaps TRBD1 (5 bases). The CDR3 runs to 16 residues. Germline V gene lookup returns CDR1 SGHTA and CDR2 FQGNSA. V was shortened by 6 bases and J by 5 bases, with 19 bases between the two germline ends. The CDR3 sequence: CASRSGQTTPTGELFF. The CDR3 nucleotides read TGTGCCAGCAGAAGTGGACAAACTACTCCGACCGGGGAGCTGTTTTTT.

The table lists this clonotype with many counts. The rearrangement links TRBV25-1 to TRBJ1-6; 9 bases fit TRBD1. Germline lookup yields CDR1 MGHDK and CDR2 SYGVNS. The V gene end was trimmed by 4 bases and the J gene end by 10 bases; junction bases not matched to a gene: 11. The CDR3 extends over 16 amino acids. The CDR3 region has the DNA TGTGCCAGCAGTGGGTACCGGGACAGGGCTCGGTCACCCCTCCACTTT. It specifies CASSGYRDRARSPLHF.

Points on this clonotype: A read error may be the cause here, since a much bigger clone is one base away. In DNA form, the CDR3 reads TGTGCCATCAGTGAGACGAAGATGGGACAGGGGGGGTCCTACGAGCAGTACTTC. Its protein is CAISETKMGQGGSYEQYF. This chain connects TRBV10-3 to TRBJ2-7; 11 bases agree with TRBD1. After removal of 2 bases from V and 1 base from J, the junction contained 10 bases not matched to a gene. Germline V lookup: CDR1 ENHRY, CDR2 SYGVKD. The CDR3 spans 18 residues.

This clonotype was detected many times. V and J are TRBV9 and TRBJ2-7, with D perhaps matching TRBD1 or TRBD2 (5 bases each). Looked up from germline, CDR1 is SGDLS and CDR2 is YYNGEE. The V and J ends lost 4 bases and 3 bases respectively, with 11 bases between them. The CDR3 has 13 amino acids. For the CDR3, the DNA is TGTGCCAGCAGCACGGGACGGTTCTACGAGCAGTACTTC. Protein: CASSTGRFYEQYF.

The chain uses TRBV12-3 or TRBV12-4 and TRBJ1-2, with 11 positions matching TRBD1. J lost 8 bases, V lost 5 bases, and 13 bases had no gene match. The CDR3 contains 16 residues. The CDR3 here is CASSPLRTGGLLGYTF. CDR3 nucleotides: TGTGCCAGCAGTCCCTTGAGGACAGGGGGCTTACTCGGCTACACCTTC.

This clonotype has only a few counts. V usage is TRBV4-1 and J usage is TRBJ1-5; weak D call: TRBD1 (5 bases). This CDR3 is built from 15 residues. CDR1 and CDR2 from the germline V gene are MGHRA and YSYEKL. V was clipped by 1 base and J by 5 bases, with 12 bases between them. DNA of the CDR3: TGCGCCAGCAGCCAAGCCCAGGGTGTAGATCAGCCCCAGCATTTT. Translated: CASSQAQGVDQPQHF.

A few counts support this clonotype. J is TRBJ1-1 and V is TRBV20-1; D gene ambiguous. The CDR3 spans 15 residues. The V end was cut by 0 bases, the J end by 5 bases, with 16 bases between. From germline, CDR1 is DFQATT and CDR2 SNEGSKA (reference sequence). This CDR3 reads CSARDSLGMDTEAFF. The CDR3 DNA follows: TGCAGTGCTAGAGATTCTTTAGGGATGGATACTGAAGCTTTCTTT.

This clonotype was picked up one time. The genes are TRBV15 and TRBJ1-1, with D perhaps TRBD1 (6 bases). The ends were cut back, 0 bases at V and 4 bases at J, with 9 bases in the middle. The germline gives CDR1 LNHNV, CDR2 YYDKDF (reference sequence). The CDR3 extends over 14 amino acids. CDR3 sequence: CATSRDPRGTEAFF. The DNA of the CDR3 is TGTGCCACCAGCAGAGATCCCAGGGGCACTGAAGCTTTCTTT.

A note on this clonotype: The junction departs from the called germline gene at one end, perhaps through a read error. The chain is built from TRBV7-9 and TRBJ2-5; D is possibly TRBD2 (6 bases). The CDR3 has 16 residues. In germline, CDR1 is SEHNR, CDR2 FQNEAQ (reference sequence). The CDR3 loop is CASGLVDTGTQETQYF. CDR3 nucleotides: TGTGCCAGCGGCTTGGTGGACACCGGGACTCAAGAGACCCAGTACTTC.

The chain has TRBV9 and TRBJ2-7; D tentatively reads TRBD1 or TRBD2 (5 bases each). Germline assignment: CDR1 SGDLS and CDR2 YYNGEE. The V and J ends lost 0 bases and 2 bases respectively, with 12 bases between them. The CDR3 sequence is 15 residues long. The CDR3 DNA reads TGTGCCAGCAGCGTAGGGGACGGGGATACCTACGAGCAGTACTTC. It yields the protein CASSVGDGDTYEQYF.

The rearrangement links TRBV7-2 to TRBJ2-7, with a tentative D call TRBD1 (6 bases). Germline CDR1 SGHTA, CDR2 FQGNSA. The CDR3 has 13 residues. Trimming took off 7 bases at V and 2 bases at J, with 12 bases between the two ends. CDR3 DNA sequence: TGTGCCAGCAAACCTAGGACAGCCTACGAGCAGTACTTC. This translates into CASKPRTAYEQYF.

This clonotype was picked up many times. The V call is TRBV9, the J call TRBJ2-7; TRBD2 matches at 11 bases. CDR3 length: 17 amino acids. Germline CDR1 SGDLS, CDR2 YYNGEE. Trimming cost V 0 bases and J 2 bases; bases outside gene matches: 7. The CDR3 DNA is TGTGCCAGCAGCGTAGGAGAGGGGACTAGCGGACCCTACGAGCAGTACTTC. Translated, it gives CASSVGEGTSGPYEQYF.

In this sample, this clonotype turned up many times. V gene TRBV7-9 combines with J gene TRBJ2-7; D is uncertain. The CDR3 consists of 12 residues. V was trimmed by 1 base and J by 6 bases, leaving 7 bases between them. CDR1 is SEHNR, CDR2 FQNEAQ, per germline (reference sequence). The CDR3 is CASSLVLAEQYF. The CDR3 nucleotides read TGTGCCAGCAGCTTAGTCCTGGCCGAGCAGTACTTC. The variable domain in full, completed from reference TRBV7-9 and TRBJ2-7, reads DTGVSQNPRHKITKRGQNVTFRCDPISEHNRLYWYRQTLGQGPEFLTYFQNEAQLEKSRLLSDRFSAERPKGSFSTLEIQRTEQGDSAMYLCASSLVLAEQYFGPGTRLTVT.

The J gene is TRBJ1-2, the V gene TRBV5-1; 7 bases align to TRBD1. The trim removed 5 bases at V and 5 bases at J, leaving 15 bases unmatched. This CDR3 comprises 16 residues. CDR1 SGHRS and CDR2 YFSETQ come from the germline V gene. This chain's CDR3 is CASRFQGEGAPYGYTF. DNA of the CDR3: TGCGCCAGCAGATTTCAGGGGGAGGGGGCGCCGTATGGCTACACCTTC.

This clonotype was found a few times. V and J are TRBV4-3 and TRBJ1-5; 8 positions agree with TRBD1. This CDR3 is built from 17 residues. Per the germline V gene, CDR1 is LGHNA and CDR2 is YSLEER. V lost 0 bases, J lost 3 bases, and 7 bases stayed unmatched. The CDR3 loop reads CASSQDDRGYNNQPQHF. In DNA form, the CDR3 reads TGCGCCAGCAGCCAAGACGACAGGGGCTATAACAATCAGCCCCAGCATTTT.

This chain connects TRBV10-3 to TRBJ2-7; 8 bases match TRBD2. Germline lookup yields CDR1 ENHRY and CDR2 SYGVKD. Trimming cost V 2 bases and J 0 bases; bases outside gene matches: 9. The CDR3 consists of 17 residues. The CDR3 reads CAISEMWVAGRSYEQYF. CDR3 in DNA: TGTGCCATCAGTGAGATGTGGGTAGCGGGGCGCTCCTACGAGCAGTACTTC.

In this sample, this clonotype turned up many times. The chain recombines TRBV6-5 with TRBJ1-1; the D gene is possibly TRBD1 (5 bases). Per germline, CDR1 MNHEY and CDR2 SVGAGI. The V end lost 6 bases, the J end lost 1 base, and 9 bases lay between the germline ends. This CDR3 is built from 13 residues. The CDR3 nucleotides read TGTGCCAGCAGAAAGGGGCCGAACACTGAAGCTTTCTTT. It yields the protein CASRKGPNTEAFF.

This clonotype has ten or more counts. The chain is built from TRBV20-1 and TRBJ2-7; D possibly corresponds to TRBD2 (6 bases). Germline CDR1 and CDR2: DFQATT and SNEGSKA (reference sequence). CDR3 length: 13 amino acids. With 3 bases removed from V and 2 bases from J, the gap between germline ends came to 11 bases. Here the CDR3 DNA reads TGCAGTGCTAGCTGGGGACTTACCTACGAGCAGTACTTC. It translates to CSASWGLTYEQYF.

This clonotype was detected ten times or more. The chain links TRBV9 to TRBJ1-2, with D possibly TRBD1 on 5 matching bases. Per germline, CDR1 SGDLS and CDR2 YYNGEE. This CDR3 is built from 14 residues. V was trimmed by 0 bases and J by 8 bases, leaving 14 bases between them. CDR3 in amino acids: CASSVVGTMEGYTF. The CDR3 DNA follows: TGTGCCAGCAGCGTAGTCGGGACCATGGAGGGCTACACCTTC.

This clonotype was found a few times. The junction departs from the called germline gene at one end, perhaps through a read error. The chain carries TRBV29-1 and TRBJ2-6; TRBD2 agrees at 11 bases. The CDR3 has 13 residues. The germline CDR1 and CDR2 sequences are SQVTM and ANQGSEA. CDR3 in DNA: TGCAGCGCTGAGGGACTAGCGGCCCACGTCCTGACTTTC. Protein: CSAEGLAAHVLTF.

V is TRBV29-1 and J is TRBJ2-7, with 9 bases aligning to TRBD1. J gave up 2 bases and V 4 bases, and 3 bases lay outside the gene matches. Germline V gives CDR1 SQVTM, CDR2 ANQGSEA. The CDR3 is 13 amino acids. The CDR3: CSVVGDRAYEQYF. The CDR3 DNA sequence: TGCAGCGTTGTCGGGGACAGGGCCTACGAGCAGTACTTC.

This clonotype has a count of ten or more. The DNA for the CDR3 is TGTGCCAGCAGCTTAGCGGCTCGGAGCCAAGAGACCCAGTACTTC. It specifies CASSLAARSQETQYF. The chain has TRBV7-2 and TRBJ2-5, with no clear D. The germline V gene encodes CDR1 SGHTA and CDR2 FQGNSA. V gave up 0 bases and J gave up 1 base, with 9 bases separating them. The length of the CDR3 is 15 residues.

The genes are TRBV15 and TRBJ1-5; tentative D call: TRBD1 (5 bases). The germline V gene encodes CDR1 LNHNV and CDR2 YYDKDF (reference sequence). The CDR3 consists of 15 residues. Trimming took off 0 bases at V and 11 bases at J, with 17 bases between the two ends. The CDR3 here is CATSRDRGLGETQHF. The CDR3 DNA follows: TGTGCCACCAGCAGAGATCGGGGTCTGGGGGAGACCCAGCATTTT.